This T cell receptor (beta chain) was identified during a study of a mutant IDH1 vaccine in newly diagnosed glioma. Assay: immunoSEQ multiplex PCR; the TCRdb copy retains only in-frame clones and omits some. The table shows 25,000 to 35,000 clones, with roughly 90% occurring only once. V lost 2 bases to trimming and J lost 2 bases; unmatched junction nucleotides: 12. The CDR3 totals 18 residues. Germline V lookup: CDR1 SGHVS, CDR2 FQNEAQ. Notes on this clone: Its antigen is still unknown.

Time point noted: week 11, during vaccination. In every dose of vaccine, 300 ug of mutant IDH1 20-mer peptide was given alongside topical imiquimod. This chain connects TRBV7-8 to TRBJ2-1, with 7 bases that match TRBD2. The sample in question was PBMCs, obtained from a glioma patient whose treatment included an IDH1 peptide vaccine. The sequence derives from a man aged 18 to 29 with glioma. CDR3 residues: CASSLNRAGVKTYNEQFF. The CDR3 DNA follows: TGTGCCAGCAGCTTAAATAGGGCGGGAGTGAAGACCTACAATGAGCAGTTCTTC.